Following are 18 T cell receptor beta chains from one sample sequenced in a study of OX40 agonist ivuxolimab in advanced cancers. The repertoire was sequenced with immunoSEQ multiplex PCR; TCRdb's copy has only in-frame clones and lacks some. The table has 55,000 to 65,000 clones, over 80% seen once. This specimen was CD4+ or CD8+ T cells sorted from blood, taken in a trial of the OX40 agonist ivuxolimab. Receptor source: an adult with an advanced solid tumor such as melanoma, head and neck, liver or kidney cancer.

The chain recombines TRBV4-2 with TRBJ2-1, with D hard to call. Trimming removed 4 bases at V and 0 bases at J, with 7 bases between. Per the germline V gene, CDR1 is LGHNA and CDR2 is YNFKEQ. This CDR3 has 14 amino acids. CDR3 bases: TGTGCCAGCAGCCCCGGTGGCTCCTACAATGAGCAGTTCTTC. This gives the protein CASSPGGSYNEQFF.

The rearrangement joins TRBV5-1 to TRBJ1-1, with D uncertain. Germline CDR1 and CDR2: SGHRS and YFSETQ. This CDR3 contains 13 residues. The V end was cut by 5 bases, the J end by 7 bases, with 15 bases between. The CDR3 region is CASRRAATNEAFF. The CDR3 coding sequence is TGCGCCAGCAGAAGGGCGGCGACAAATGAAGCTTTCTTT. Filled out from reference TRBV5-1 and TRBJ1-1, the complete variable domain reads KAGVTQTPRYLIKTRGQQVTLSCSPISGHRSVSWYQQTPGQGLQFLFEYFSETQRNKGNFPGRFSGRQFSNSRSEMNVSTLELGDSALYLCASRRAATNEAFFGQGTRLTVV.

Here the CDR3 DNA reads TGTGCCAGCAGTGCCCCGGGACTAGCGGGGGCTCAGTACTTC. Protein product: CASSAPGLAGAQYF. This chain joins TRBV28 and TRBJ2-7; 14 bases match TRBD2. Germline V gene data show CDR1 as MDHEN and CDR2 as SYDVKM. V gave up 5 bases and J gave up 10 bases; unmatched junction bases: 7. There are 14 residues in the CDR3.

The V gene is TRBV30, the J gene TRBJ1-3; D not certain. The CDR3 has 13 residues. Germline CDR1 and CDR2: GTSNPN and SVGIG (reference sequence). Trimming cost V 2 bases and J 2 bases, with 7 bases left between them. The CDR3: CAWSPDAGNTIYF. Written as DNA, the CDR3 is TGTGCCTGGAGTCCGGACGCTGGAAACACCATATATTTT.

The V gene is TRBV6-6, the J gene TRBJ2-1; maybe TRBD2 (6 bases). V lost 2 bases and J lost 7, with 6 bases in between. CDR1 is MNHNY, CDR2 SVGAGI, per germline (reference sequence). The CDR3 has 12 amino acids. The CDR3: CASSYSGNEQFF. The CDR3 DNA sequence: TGTGCCAGCAGTTACAGCGGGAATGAGCAGTTCTTC.

The rearrangement links TRBV5-4 to TRBJ1-2; TRBD1 matches at 10 bases. With 4 bases clipped from V and 6 bases from J, the junction kept 6 bases outside the gene matches. Germline loops: CDR1 SGHNT, CDR2 YYREEE (reference sequence). The CDR3 sequence is 14 residues long. The CDR3 DNA reads as TGTGCCAGCAGCAATAGACAGGGGGCAGATGGCTACACCTTC. Translated, it gives CASSNRQGADGYTF.

The chain couples TRBV4-3 to TRBJ1-1; D possibly corresponds to TRBD1 (6 bases). The CDR3 totals 14 residues. V was pared by 1 base and J by 7 bases, with 13 bases between. Germline V gene data show CDR1 as LGHNA and CDR2 as YSLEER. CDR3 sequence (DNA): TGCGCCAGCAGCCAAGCGGACAGCTACGTTGAAGCTTTCTTT. Amino acids: CASSQADSYVEAFF.

The genes are TRBV7-9 and TRBJ1-2; possible D gene TRBD1, 5 bases. Germline V CDR1 and CDR2: SEHNR, FQNEAQ (reference sequence). Trimming took off 5 bases at V and 3 bases at J, with 16 bases between the two ends. The CDR3 spans 15 residues. The CDR3: CASSPEQGGHYGYTF. In DNA form, the CDR3 reads TGTGCCAGCAGCCCAGAGCAGGGCGGTCACTATGGCTACACCTTC.

The chain is built from TRBV10-1 and TRBJ2-2; 9 bases agree with TRBD1. CDR1 and CDR2 from the germline V gene are WNHNN and SYGVQD (reference sequence). Trimming took 2 bases from V and 7 from J; bases not matched to a gene: 8. CDR3 length: 16 amino acids. The CDR3 loop reads CASSEMTGGESGELFF. CDR3 nucleotides: TGCGCCAGCAGTGAGATGACAGGGGGTGAGAGCGGGGAGCTGTTTTTT.

This chain's CDR3 is CASSGQGRDTQYF. CDR3 nucleotides: TGTGCCAGCAGTGGTCAAGGAAGAGATACGCAGTATTTT. The chain couples TRBV6-1 to TRBJ2-3; no reliable D call. Deletions cut 4 bases from V and 5 bases from J, with 10 bases between. CDR3 length: 13 amino acids. Germline lookup yields CDR1 MNHNS and CDR2 SASEGT.

The chain recombines TRBV19 with TRBJ2-7; D is possibly TRBD1 or TRBD2 (5 bases each). CDR1 is LNHDA and CDR2 is SQIVND in the germline V gene (reference sequence). V was cut by 6 bases and J by 5 bases, with 20 bases left in between. The CDR3 consists of 15 residues. CDR3 in amino acids: CASSVTSGTINEQYF. The DNA for the CDR3 is TGTGCCAGTAGCGTTACCTCCGGGACGATCAACGAGCAGTACTTC.

About this clone: Germline is not matched at one junction end, which may reflect a read error. The same CDR3 arises from other DNA sequences in this sample as well. V usage is TRBV9 and J usage is TRBJ1-5, with D unresolved. The CDR3 is 15 amino acids. Germline-derived CDR1 and CDR2 are SGDLS and YYNGEE. The CDR3 DNA reads as TGCGCCAGCAGCGCCCTCGGAGGGATTGGGCAGCCCCAGCATTTT. Translation: CASSALGGIGQPQHF.

This clone was seen only once. The gene calls are TRBV10-1 and TRBJ2-7, with 10 bases aligning to TRBD1. The germline CDR1 and CDR2 sequences are WNHNN and SYGVQD (reference sequence). This CDR3 is built from 18 residues. The V gene end was trimmed by 7 bases and the J gene end by 4 bases; junction bases not matched to a gene: 19. CDR3 DNA: TGCGCCAGCAACGAAGGACAGGGGGTTCGGGACTCCCTTTACGAGCAGTACTTC. Translating it yields CASNEGQGVRDSLYEQYF.

This clone turned up a few times. V is TRBV6-5 and J is TRBJ2-1, with 7 bases identical to TRBD2. V trimming: 5 bases; J trimming: 2 bases; junction bases outside the gene matches: 6. CDR3 length: 15 amino acids. Germline V gene data show CDR1 as MNHEY and CDR2 as SVGAGI. The CDR3 reads CASSRSGVTYNEQFF. As DNA, the CDR3 is TGTGCCAGCAGTCGCAGCGGGGTGACCTACAATGAGCAGTTCTTC.

The genes are TRBV25-1 and TRBJ2-7; tentative D call: TRBD2 (5 bases). The CDR3 runs 13 residues. Between the trimmed V and J ends, which lost 3 bases and 8 bases, there was a span of 14 bases. The germline V gene encodes CDR1 MGHDK and CDR2 SYGVNS. In nucleotides, the CDR3 is TGTGCCAGCAGTGATGGGCAGCCTAGCAAGCAGTACTTC. Translated, it gives CASSDGQPSKQYF.

The chain carries TRBV14 and TRBJ1-1; 7 nucleotides agree with TRBD1. CDR3 size: 13 residues. Per the germline V gene, CDR1 is SGHDN and CDR2 is FVKESK. Trimming took 0 bases from V and 10 from J; bases not matched to a gene: 5. CDR3 sequence (DNA): TGTGCCAGCAGCCAAGAGACAGGGAGGGCAGCTTTCTTT. It codes for CASSQETGRAAFF.

This chain links TRBV19 with TRBJ2-2, with a weak D call TRBD2 (5 bases). V lost 7 bases and J lost 7, with 13 bases in between. CDR1 is LNHDA and CDR2 is SQIVND in the germline V gene (reference sequence). The CDR3 spans 13 residues. CDR3 nucleotide sequence: TGTGCCAGTACGGGGTATTCGGGCGGGGAGCTGTTTTTT. Translating gives CASTGYSGGELFF.

This chain uses TRBV1 with TRBJ2-3; TRBD2 is the table's D call and was not checked against the DNA. TRBV1 is classified as a pseudogene. The CDR3 is made up of 18 amino acids. CDR3 in DNA: TGCACCAGCAGCCAATCCCTCCTGACTAGCGGAAGCACAGATACGCAGTATTTT. This gives the protein CTSSQSLLTSGSTDTQYF.